These 20 T cell receptor beta chains came from one sample sequenced in a study of cytomegalovirus exposure and HLA in healthy donors. PCR used 60 Vbeta primers and 13 Jbeta primers. The assay was immunoSEQ multiplex PCR, and TCRdb's table has in-frame clones only and misses some. Of 150,000 to 200,000 clones detected, over 75% appear once; the ten largest clones hold approximately 1.6%. Sequences were obtained from PBMCs. These receptor sequences come from a woman aged 25 to 39 in good health and CMV-seronegative.

The chain carries TRBV6-5 and TRBJ1-2; no clear D gene. Deletions cut 4 bases from V and 0 bases from J, with 15 bases between. From germline, CDR1 is MNHEY and CDR2 SVGAGI. CDR3 length: 16 amino acids. The CDR3 loop is CASSLRAGRTNYGYTF. The CDR3 DNA follows: TGTGCCAGCAGTTTAAGGGCGGGAAGAACTAACTATGGCTACACCTTC.

V and J are TRBV5-6 and TRBJ2-7, with 9 nucleotides matching TRBD2. The CDR3 sequence is 15 residues long. From germline, CDR1 is SGHDT and CDR2 YYEEEE. V trimming: 2 bases; J trimming: 2 bases; junction bases outside the gene matches: 5. The CDR3 nucleotides read TGTGCCAGCAGCTTTCTGACTAGCGGAACCTACGAGCAGTACTTC. Translating it yields CASSFLTSGTYEQYF.

A single count supports this clone. The chain is built from TRBV6-5 and TRBJ2-7; the match to TRBD2 covers 10 bases. The ends lost 7 bases at V and 3 bases at J; junction bases unmatched: 6. Germline V CDR1 and CDR2: MNHEY, SVGAGI. The CDR3 sequence is 14 residues long. The CDR3 DNA is TGTGCCAGCAATCCTAGCGGGAGATACTACGAGCAGTACTTC. It specifies CASNPSGRYYEQYF.

The genes are TRBV2 and TRBJ1-3; D is possibly TRBD1 (6 bases). The V and J ends lost 10 bases and 0 bases respectively, with 22 bases between them. Germline V gene sequence: CDR1 SNHLY, CDR2 FYNNEI. This CDR3 spans 17 amino acids. In DNA, the CDR3 is TGTGCCACCCCACAGGATGGACAGTCTTTCTCTGGAAACACCATATATTTT. It specifies CATPQDGQSFSGNTIYF.

This sequence joins TRBV10-2 and TRBJ1-4; no reliable D call. Deletions cut 0 bases from V and 7 bases from J, with 12 bases between. Germline values: CDR1 WSHSY, CDR2 SAAADI. CDR3 length equals 15 residues. The CDR3 is CASSESGRSGEKLFF. Here the CDR3 DNA reads TGCGCCAGCAGTGAGTCTGGCAGGAGCGGTGAAAAACTGTTTTTT.

V gene TRBV15 combines with J gene TRBJ2-3; 8 bases line up with TRBD1. The CDR3 runs to 14 residues. The germline V gene has CDR1 LNHNV and CDR2 YYDKDF (reference sequence). The V and J ends lost 5 bases and 3 bases, in that order; junction bases with no gene match: 4. The CDR3 nucleotides are TGTGCCACCAGCGCCCGGACAGGGACAGATACGCAGTATTTT. Its translation: CATSARTGTDTQYF.

This chain uses TRBV6-6 with TRBJ1-3; D is perhaps TRBD1 (5 bases). With 7 bases removed from V and 7 bases from J, the gap between germline ends came to 14 bases. Germline loops: CDR1 MNHNY, CDR2 SVGAGI (reference sequence). The length of the CDR3 is 13 residues. In DNA form, the CDR3 reads TGTGCCAGCACCCCCGCAGGGTACAACACCATATATTTT. Translating gives CASTPAGYNTIYF.

This clone has just a few counts. The genes are TRBV4-1 and TRBJ2-2; D not certain. Germline CDR1 reads MGHRA; CDR2 reads YSYEKL. CDR3 length: 13 amino acids. The V gene lost 1 base and the J gene lost 4 bases, with 4 bases spanning the gap. CDR3: CASSQGLTGELFF. In DNA, the CDR3 is TGCGCCAGCAGCCAAGGACTCACCGGGGAGCTGTTTTTT.

The chain carries TRBV5-6 and TRBJ2-7; 7 bases are shared with TRBD1. The CDR3 contains 15 residues. V gave up 6 bases and J gave up 0 bases; unmatched junction bases: 9. The germline CDR1 and CDR2 sequences are SGHDT and YYEEEE. CDR3 coding DNA: TGTGCCAGCACGCGAGGGACAGACTCCTCCTACGAGCAGTACTTC. Its protein product is CASTRGTDSSYEQYF.

The chain has TRBV27 and TRBJ2-7; TRBD1 aligns across 9 bases. From germline, CDR1 is MNHEY and CDR2 SMNVEV (reference sequence). Trimming took 5 bases from V and 4 from J; bases not matched to a gene: 6. The CDR3 sequence is 14 residues long. As DNA, the CDR3 is TGTGCCAGCAGTAAGGGACAGGGAAATTACGAGCAGTACTTC. It specifies CASSKGQGNYEQYF.

The gene calls are TRBV13 and TRBJ2-3; no clear D. Germline CDR1 is PRHDT and CDR2 is FYEKMQ (reference sequence). The CDR3 is made up of 15 amino acids. The V end lost 2 bases, the J end lost 0 bases, and 9 bases lay between the germline ends. DNA of the CDR3: TGTGCCAGCAGCTTATCCCCTTCTAGCACAGATACGCAGTATTTT. Residues: CASSLSPSSTDTQYF.

For the CDR3, the DNA is TGCGCCAGCAGACGAACAGGGTTTAATGAAAAACTGTTTTTT. Translating it yields CASRRTGFNEKLFF. This chain connects TRBV4-1 to TRBJ1-4; D is perhaps TRBD1 (6 bases). The V end was cut by 6 bases, the J end by 4 bases, with 12 bases between. The germline V gene encodes CDR1 MGHRA and CDR2 YSYEKL. This CDR3 spans 14 amino acids.

The gene calls are TRBV7-5 and TRBJ1-3; no check of the table's D call, TRBD1, against the DNA was made. TRBV7-5 counts as a pseudogene. The CDR3 is 14 amino acids. CDR3 amino acids: CARSSQGEGNTIYF. The CDR3 DNA sequence: TGTGCCAGAAGCTCCCAGGGGGAGGGAAACACCATATATTTT.

V and J are TRBV9 and TRBJ2-7; 10 positions match TRBD2. This CDR3 is 15 amino acids long. Per the germline V gene, CDR1 is SGDLS and CDR2 is YYNGEE. Trimming took 0 bases from V and 7 from J; bases not matched to a gene: 7. DNA of the CDR3: TGTGCCAGCAGCGTAGGCAGCGGGAGGGCCGGTGAGCAGTACTTC. Protein sequence: CASSVGSGRAGEQYF.

The chain carries TRBV7-6 and TRBJ2-5; 14 nucleotides align to TRBD2. This CDR3 contains 22 residues. With 1 base clipped from V and 2 bases from J, the junction kept 18 bases outside the gene matches. From germline, CDR1 is SGHVS and CDR2 FNYEAQ. CDR3 residues: CASSLEGATGTSGRGMQETQYF. CDR3 bases: TGTGCCAGCAGCTTAGAGGGGGCCACCGGGACTAGCGGGAGAGGGATGCAAGAGACCCAGTACTTC.

V usage is TRBV6-5 and J usage is TRBJ1-3; no clear D. Germline V gene lookup returns CDR1 MNHEY and CDR2 SVGAGI. Trimming cost V 0 bases and J 0 bases, with 6 bases left between them. The CDR3 covers 15 residues. Written as DNA, the CDR3 is TGTGCCAGCAGTTACTCCAGGCACTCTGGAAACACCATATATTTT. Translation: CASSYSRHSGNTIYF.

This clone was counted between two and nine times. The chain uses TRBV7-9 and TRBJ2-1; 10 bases map to TRBD2. Germline CDR1 is SEHNR and CDR2 is FQNEAQ (reference sequence). The CDR3 consists of 15 residues. V lost 1 base and J lost 8; bases outside the gene matches: 5. CDR3 sequence: CASSLDLAGEDEQFF. In nucleotides, the CDR3 is TGTGCCAGCAGCTTAGATCTAGCGGGAGAAGATGAGCAGTTCTTC.

This clone has a single count. The rearrangement uses TRBV18 and TRBJ1-4, with 7 bases that match TRBD1. CDR1 and CDR2 from the germline V gene are KGHSH and LQKENI. Trimming at V came to 4 bases and at J to 0 bases, leaving 5 bases not matched to a gene. The CDR3 has 16 amino acids. The CDR3 region is CASSQGQRSTNEKLFF. In nucleotides, the CDR3 is TGTGCCAGCTCACAGGGACAGCGGTCAACTAATGAAAAACTGTTTTTT.

The rearrangement joins TRBV28 to TRBJ1-5; D is possibly TRBD1 (6 bases). CDR3 length: 16 residues. Looked up from germline, CDR1 is MDHEN and CDR2 is SYDVKM. Deletions cut 3 bases from V and 4 bases from J, with 16 bases between. CDR3 in DNA: TGTGCCAGCAGTTTGGAGCAGGGGCTAAAAAATCAGCCCCAGCATTTT. This translates into CASSLEQGLKNQPQHF. The full variable domain, with the rest looked up from reference TRBV28 and TRBJ1-5, is DVKVTQSSRYLVKRTGEKVFLECVQDMDHENMFWYRQDPGLGLRLIYFSYDVKMKEKGDIPEGYSVSREKKERFSLILESASTNQTSMYLCASSLEQGLKNQPQHFGDGTRLSIL.

The chain employs TRBV5-1 and TRBJ2-5; 10 bases align to TRBD2. The CDR3 is made up of 16 amino acids. Germline CDR1 SGHRS, CDR2 YFSETQ. Trimming cost V 6 bases and J 5 bases; bases outside gene matches: 13. The DNA for the CDR3 is TGCGCCAGCAACCCGTCGGGTAGCGGGAGGAGGGAGACCCAGTACTTC. This codes for CASNPSGSGRRETQYF.